This TCR beta chain was documented in a study of vaccination and CD4 T cells after COVID-19 (dated by TCRdb to between 2021 and 2022). Looking at the study overall: Every convalescent patient had a positive nasal swab PCR test for SARS-CoV-2, with mild disease in nine patients and severe disease in one. The convalescent cohort included six males and four females, with two Hispanic individuals, seven Caucasians, two Asians and one multiracial person. Each participant got two doses of either the Pfizer-BioNTech BNT162b2 vaccine (n=8) or the Moderna mRNA-1273 vaccine (n=2). Post-COVID blood samples were collected from convalescent patients a median of roughly 100 days after diagnosis, with a range of about 30 to 161 days. Post-vaccine blood samples were collected a median of approximately eleven weeks after the second vaccine dose, ranging from about 12 to 250 days. Culture stimuli were overlapping spike peptide pools from SARS-CoV-2 and from the common cold coronaviruses HCoV-NL63, HCoV-OC43 and HCoV-229E. As controls, cultures received a CEFX viral epitope pool (the positive control), an HIV-1 Nef peptide pool (the negative control), or no peptide at all. In some eleven COVID-19 convalescent patients and 4 infection-naive healthy vaccine recipients, researchers compared the spike-specific CD4+ TCR repertoire from before mRNA vaccination with the repertoire from after.

The meaning of the sample's treatment or condition label: approximately 9-day PBMC culture with coronavirus spike peptide pools or control peptides (ViraFEST assay). The ViraFEST assay, used in the study, expanded antigen-specific T cells with peptide pools and then identified the expanded clonotypes through TCR sequencing. Positive SARS-CoV-2 PCR tests in the convalescent patients dated from March to December 2020, before Alpha, Beta and Delta variants emerged in the United States. PBMCs were cultured at roughly 1.8 million per well in IMDM supplemented with approximately 5% human AB serum and about 9.5 IU/ml IL-2, with approximately 10 ug/ml peptide pools added. On days 3 and 7, half of the culture medium was replaced with fresh IL-2-containing medium. After 9 to 10 days of culture, CD4+ T cells were isolated by negative selection using the EasySep CD4+ T cell isolation kit. Ficoll-Paque Plus gradient centrifugation was used to isolate PBMCs from whole blood, and the isolated PBMCs were then either used fresh or cryopreserved at -140C. Triplicate wells were generally used for each culture condition.

Details on this clonotype: Its antigen remains unidentified. No per-base quality is available; no much larger clone lies one base away.

As encoded in the germline V gene (reference sequence), CDR1 is LNHDA while CDR2 is SQIVND. Measured from the cysteine to the phenylalanine, the CDR3 is 11 residues long. Of all the DNA, just the CDR3 is kept, 33 bases in frame from base 1. Cut back by 3 bases and 8 bases, the V and J ends lie 7 bases apart. The investigation overall reported the following: Relatively few convalescent patients were included in the study, and early timepoints after natural infection were not analyzed. In convalescent patients, a median around 86% of post-vaccine SARS-CoV-2-reactive clones were detected only after vaccination, and vaccine-specific priming was suggested by this finding. The median number of SARS-CoV-2-reactive clonotypes rose from 20 to 25 after infection to about 40 after vaccination, but the change was not significant. Of the vaccine-specific clones in convalescent patients, 304 of 307, or nearly all, reacted only to SARS-CoV-2 spike and did not cross-react with common cold coronaviruses.

Library creation used PCR. At the Johns Hopkins FTIC core, DNA from the cultured CD4+ T cells underwent TCR sequencing with the Oncomine TCR Beta short-read assay. Genomic DNA was extracted from the cultured CD4+ T cells with the QIAamp micro DNA kit. Oncomine TCR Beta libraries made from cultured CD4+ T cells were pooled using unique dual indexes and sequenced on an Illumina iSeq 100. The original pipeline was this. Non-productive sequences were filtered out, and CDR3s that did not start with C, did not end with F or W, or were shorter than 7 amino acids were discarded. Antigen-specific clonotypes were identified with the MANAFEST web application by comparing peptide-stimulated wells with reference and other culture wells. To be called positive, a clone needed an FDR below 0.05, an odds ratio above 5, and a productive frequency above 0.1% in at least two of three replicate wells. Clonotypes that were significantly expanded in both SARS-CoV-2 spike wells and at least one common cold coronavirus spike condition were defined as cross-reactive. Levenshtein distances (stringdist) and unrooted phylogenetic trees (ape) in R version 3.6.1 were used to assess CDR3 homology. Using fastp trimming at Q25 and MiXCR clonotype assembly, TCRdb reanalyzed the public sequencing data and kept in-frame beta chains. Duplicate CDR3 protein sequences are folded into a single record with the most common DNA and genes. The V and J calls here are based on TCRdb, not the publication. A total of just over 15,000 distinct CDR3 sequences appear in this sample, 40% to 55% of them only once. Of the sample, roughly 15% falls within the top ten clones.

The source is a human donor who had recovered from COVID-19. Source: CD4+ T cells from blood, cultured in vitro, taken before SARS-CoV-2 vaccination. The rearranged chain carries TRBV19 and TRBJ1-2; the D segment cannot be called with confidence. The DNA sequence is given as TGTGCCAGTAGTATCTCGGAGGGCTACACCTTC. This is translated as CASSISEGYTF.